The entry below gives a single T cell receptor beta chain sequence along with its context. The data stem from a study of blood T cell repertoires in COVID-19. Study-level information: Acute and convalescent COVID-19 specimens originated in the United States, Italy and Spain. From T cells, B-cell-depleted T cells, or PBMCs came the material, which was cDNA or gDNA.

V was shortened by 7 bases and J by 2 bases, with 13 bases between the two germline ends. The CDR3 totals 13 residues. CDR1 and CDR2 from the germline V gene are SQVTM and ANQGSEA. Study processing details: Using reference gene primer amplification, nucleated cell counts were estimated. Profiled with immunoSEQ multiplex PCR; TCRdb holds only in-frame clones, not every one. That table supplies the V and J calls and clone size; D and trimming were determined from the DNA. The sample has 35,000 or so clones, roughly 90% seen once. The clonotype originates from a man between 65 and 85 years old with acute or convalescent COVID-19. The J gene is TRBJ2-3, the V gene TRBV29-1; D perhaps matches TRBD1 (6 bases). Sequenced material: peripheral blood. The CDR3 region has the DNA TGCAGCGCAAGACAGGACCCCACAGATACGCAGTATTTT. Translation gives CSARQDPTDTQYF.